This T cell receptor (beta chain) emerged from a study of blood T cell repertoires in COVID-19. About the research overall: PBMCs, B-cell-depleted T cells, or T cells were the source of the cDNA or gDNA that made up the material.

Sequencing was performed with immunoSEQ multiplex PCR; in TCRdb, only in-frame clones are kept and a portion is missing. The sample holds around 130,000 clones, around 84% seen once. Study members were between about 18 and 95 years old and lived in 24 US regions. Each recovered donor of Cohort 3 presented with two negative PCRs, clearance, or symptom resolution. The CDR3 runs 18 residues. V lost 0 bases to trimming and J lost 3 bases; unmatched junction nucleotides: 14. Germline V gene sequence: CDR1 ENHRY, CDR2 SYGVKD. The receptor comes from a woman aged 25 to 39 who had recovered from COVID-19. V gene TRBV10-3 combines with J gene TRBJ2-7, with TRBD2 matching over 7 bases. Sequencing was performed on PBMCs or T cells enriched from blood (not recorded which). The CDR3 region is CAISESGGLGPESYEQYF. The CDR3 bases are TGTGCCATCAGTGAGTCGGGAGGACTAGGTCCGGAAAGCTACGAGCAGTACTTC.